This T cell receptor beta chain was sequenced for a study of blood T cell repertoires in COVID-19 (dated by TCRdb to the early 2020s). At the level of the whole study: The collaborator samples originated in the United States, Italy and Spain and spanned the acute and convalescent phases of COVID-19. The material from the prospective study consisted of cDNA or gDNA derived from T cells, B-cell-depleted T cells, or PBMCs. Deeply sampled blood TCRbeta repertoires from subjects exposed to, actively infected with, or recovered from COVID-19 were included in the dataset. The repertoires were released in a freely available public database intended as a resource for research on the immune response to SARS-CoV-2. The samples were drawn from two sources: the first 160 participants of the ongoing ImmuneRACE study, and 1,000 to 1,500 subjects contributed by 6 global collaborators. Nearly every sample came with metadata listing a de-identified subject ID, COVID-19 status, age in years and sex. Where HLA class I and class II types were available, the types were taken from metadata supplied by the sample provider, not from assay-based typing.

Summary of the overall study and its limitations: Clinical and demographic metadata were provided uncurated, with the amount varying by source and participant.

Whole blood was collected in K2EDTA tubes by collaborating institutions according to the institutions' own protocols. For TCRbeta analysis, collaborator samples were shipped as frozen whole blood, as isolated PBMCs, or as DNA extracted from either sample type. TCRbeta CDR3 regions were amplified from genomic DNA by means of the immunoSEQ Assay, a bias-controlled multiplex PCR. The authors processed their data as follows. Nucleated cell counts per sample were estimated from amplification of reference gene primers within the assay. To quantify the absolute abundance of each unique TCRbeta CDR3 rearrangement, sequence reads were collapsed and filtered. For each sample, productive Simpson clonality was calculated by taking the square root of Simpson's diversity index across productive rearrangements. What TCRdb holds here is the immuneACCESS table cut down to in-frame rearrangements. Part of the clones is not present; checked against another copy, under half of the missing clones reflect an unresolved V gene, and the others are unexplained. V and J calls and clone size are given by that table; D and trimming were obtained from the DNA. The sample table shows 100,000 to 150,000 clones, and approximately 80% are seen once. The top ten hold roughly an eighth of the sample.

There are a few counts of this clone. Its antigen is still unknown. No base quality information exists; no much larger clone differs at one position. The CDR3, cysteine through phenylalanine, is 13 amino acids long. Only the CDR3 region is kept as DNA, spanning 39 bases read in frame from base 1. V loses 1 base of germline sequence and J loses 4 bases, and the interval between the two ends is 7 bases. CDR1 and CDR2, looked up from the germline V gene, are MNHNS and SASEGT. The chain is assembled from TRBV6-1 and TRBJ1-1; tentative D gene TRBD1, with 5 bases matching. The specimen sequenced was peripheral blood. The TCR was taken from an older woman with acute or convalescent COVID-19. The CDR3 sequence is CASSEGGLTEAFF. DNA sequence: TGTGCCAGCAGTGAAGGGGGCCTCACTGAAGCTTTCTTT.